A selection of T cell receptor beta chains follows, all from one sample in a study of T-cell memory formation after mild COVID-19. TCRdb used MiXCR to reprocess the 5' RACE reads, holding one entry per CDR3 protein. The sample carries about 320,000 distinct CDR3 sequences, around an eighth recorded once. The sample was PBMCs or a T cell subset sorted from them (not recorded which). All receptors derive from a young man who had mild COVID-19 (a few samples of this study predate the infection). Cell type and time point are not known. The CDR3 runs from the conserved cysteine through the conserved F or W. The D gene is left open where the match is weak. For some rows the clone size is stated as once, few or many, or as a class when expanded; others skip it.

clone_size: many
v_call: TRBV7-6
d_call: NA
j_call: TRBJ2-5
cdr3_nt: TGTGCCAGCAGCTTAGTGGCCGCCGTGGGGGAGACCCAGTACTTC
cdr3_aa: CASSLVAAVGETQYF

clone_size: many
v_call: TRBV7-8
d_call: TRBD1
j_call: TRBJ2-2
cdr3_nt: TGTGCCAGCAGAACGGGACAGCCGACCGGGGAGCTGTTTTTT
cdr3_aa: CASRTGQPTGELFF

clone_size: few
v_call: TRBV7-2
d_call: TRBD2
j_call: TRBJ2-5
cdr3_nt: TGTGCCAGCAGCTTAGTGCGGGGGTACCAAGAGACCCAGTACTTC
cdr3_aa: CASSLVRGYQETQYF

clone_size: few
v_call: TRBV2
d_call: TRBD1
j_call: TRBJ2-3
cdr3_nt: TGTGCCAGCAGTGAATATGGACAGGGTACAGATACGCAGTATTTT
cdr3_aa: CASSEYGQGTDTQYF

clone_size: NA
v_call: TRBV4-1
d_call: NA
j_call: TRBJ2-7
cdr3_nt: TGCGCCAGCAGCCAACTGACAGCCCCCTACGAGCAGTACTTC
cdr3_aa: CASSQLTAPYEQYF

clone_size: many
v_call: TRBV12-3/TRBV12-4
d_call: TRBD1
j_call: TRBJ1-1
cdr3_nt: TGTGCCAGCAGTAAAGTGGCAGGGGGCACTGAAGCTTTCTTT
cdr3_aa: CASSKVAGGTEAFF

clone_size: NA
v_call: TRBV20-1
d_call: NA
j_call: TRBJ1-1
cdr3_nt: TGCAGCCCACGGGGGGACATGAACACTGAAGCTTTCTTT
cdr3_aa: CSPRGDMNTEAFF

clone_size: NA
v_call: TRBV4-3
d_call: NA
j_call: TRBJ1-2
cdr3_nt: TGCGCCAGCAGCCCTGAGGGTGTCGGCTATGGCTACACCTTC
cdr3_aa: CASSPEGVGYGYTF

clone_size: few
v_call: TRBV12-3/TRBV12-4
d_call: NA
j_call: TRBJ1-1
cdr3_nt: TGTGCCAGCACAACCCACTTGGCGGGGACTGAAGCTTTCTTT
cdr3_aa: CASTTHLAGTEAFF

clone_size: NA
v_call: TRBV6-2/TRBV6-3
d_call: NA
j_call: TRBJ2-1
cdr3_nt: TGTGCCACGGTGGCCTACAATGAGCAGTTCTTC
cdr3_aa: CATVAYNEQFF

clone_size: NA
v_call: TRBV6-2/TRBV6-3
d_call: NA
j_call: TRBJ2-3
cdr3_nt: TGTGCCAGCAGTTACTCGTTACAGGGCCCAGATACGCAGTATTTT
cdr3_aa: CASSYSLQGPDTQYF

clone_size: NA
v_call: TRBV2
d_call: NA
j_call: TRBJ2-5
cdr3_nt: TGTGCCAGCAGTGAAGCCCCGCTAACCCAGTACTTC
cdr3_aa: CASSEAPLTQYF

clone_size: NA
v_call: TRBV7-9
d_call: TRBD1
j_call: TRBJ2-1
cdr3_nt: TGTGCCAGCAGCGGGGAAGAGGGACAGAATTACAATGAGCAGTTCTTC
cdr3_aa: CASSGEEGQNYNEQFF

clone_size: NA
v_call: TRBV6-5
d_call: NA
j_call: TRBJ2-2
cdr3_nt: TGTGCCAGCAGTTTCGCCCCGGACAGTTACACCGGGGAGCTGTTTTTT
cdr3_aa: CASSFAPDSYTGELFF

clone_size: few
v_call: TRBV6-5
d_call: TRBD1
j_call: TRBJ2-2
cdr3_nt: TGTGCCAGCAGTTACTCGAGGGGACAGGGGGTCCGGGGGGAGCTGTTTTTT
cdr3_aa: CASSYSRGQGVRGELFF

clone_size: NA
v_call: TRBV20-1
d_call: NA
j_call: TRBJ2-4
cdr3_nt: TGCAGTGCTGAAAGTTACATTCAGTACTTC
cdr3_aa: CSAESYIQYF

clone_size: NA
v_call: TRBV25-1
d_call: NA
j_call: TRBJ2-3
cdr3_nt: TGTGCCAGCAGCAGACTAGGACTTAGCACAGATACGCAGTATTTT
cdr3_aa: CASSRLGLSTDTQYF

clone_size: few
v_call: TRBV12-5
d_call: TRBD1
j_call: TRBJ2-5
cdr3_nt: TGTGCTAGTGGCCCACCCGACAGGGTACCCCTCGGCGGGGAGACCCAGTACTTC
cdr3_aa: CASGPPDRVPLGGETQYF

clone_size: NA
v_call: TRBV7-2
d_call: NA
j_call: TRBJ2-5
cdr3_nt: TGTGCCAGCAGCTTAGTTACGGCAGCCCAAGAGACCCAGTACTTC
cdr3_aa: CASSLVTAAQETQYF

clone_size: many
v_call: TRBV5-1
d_call: NA
j_call: TRBJ1-2
cdr3_nt: TGCGCCAGCAGCTTGGCGGAGTCTGGCTACACCTTC
cdr3_aa: CASSLAESGYTF

clone_size: NA
v_call: TRBV4-1
d_call: NA
j_call: TRBJ1-1
cdr3_nt: TGCGCCAGCAGTCTAGAGGTCCTGAACACTGAAGCTTTCTTT
cdr3_aa: CASSLEVLNTEAFF

clone_size: few
v_call: TRBV7-8
d_call: TRBD2
j_call: TRBJ2-3
cdr3_nt: TGTGCCAGCAGCTTAGTTCTAGCGGGGGTAGATACGCAGTATTTT
cdr3_aa: CASSLVLAGVDTQYF

clone_size: few
v_call: TRBV9
d_call: NA
j_call: TRBJ2-1
cdr3_nt: TGTGCCAGCAGCGTAGACCATCCCTCTTACAATGAGCAGTTCTTC
cdr3_aa: CASSVDHPSYNEQFF

clone_size: many
v_call: TRBV5-5
d_call: TRBD2
j_call: TRBJ2-1
cdr3_nt: TGTGCCAGCAGCTTACTAGCGGGGGAATTCGAGCAGTTCTTC
cdr3_aa: CASSLLAGEFEQFF